The 19 T cell receptor beta chains below were found in one sample sequenced in a study of T-cell reconstitution after alpha-beta-depleted transplantation in children. It was with unique molecular identifiers that the TCRbeta library was prepared. TCRdb itself ran the PCR reads through MiXCR, one entry per CDR3 protein. This sample has fewer than 750,000 distinct CDR3 sequences, with 23% found just once. The sample here was PBMCs, mostly from graft donor cells, taken 360 days after TCRalphabeta/CD19-depleted stem cell transplant. Every receptor here comes from a boy in the first two years of life who had a stem cell transplant for acute myeloid leukemia, so the T cells may come from the graft donor.

This clonotype came up many times. V and J are TRBV19 and TRBJ2-1, with unresolved D. Germline assignment: CDR1 LNHDA and CDR2 SQIVND (reference sequence). Trimming took 4 bases from V and 0 from J, leaving 10 bases between them. The CDR3 is 15 residues long. CDR3 sequence (DNA): TGTGCCAGTAGTACCCGGACCAGCTCCTACAATGAGCAGTTCTTC. Residues: CASSTRTSSYNEQFF.

This clonotype was counted many times. This sequence joins TRBV12-3 or TRBV12-4 and TRBJ2-2; a possible D gene is TRBD2 (6 bases). This CDR3 is 15 amino acids long. Trimming left V 6 bases short and J 4 bases short, with 15 bases between. The CDR3 region has the DNA TGTGCCAGCAGACCGGGACTCTATTCCACCGGGGAGCTGTTTTTT. Its translation: CASRPGLYSTGELFF.

This chain links TRBV12-3 or TRBV12-4 with TRBJ2-5, with D unclear. The V gene lost 2 bases and the J gene lost 2 bases, with 6 bases spanning the gap. This CDR3 has 13 amino acids. The chain's CDR3 is CASSLWAQETQYF. The CDR3 DNA sequence: TGTGCCAGCAGTTTATGGGCACAAGAGACCCAGTACTTC.

This clonotype was counted between two and nine times. This sequence joins TRBV15 and TRBJ2-7, with 11 bases identical to TRBD2. This CDR3 is built from 18 residues. Trimming removed 1 base from V and 5 bases from J; junction bases left unmatched: 13. Looked up from germline, CDR1 is LNHNV and CDR2 is YYDKDF (reference sequence). CDR3 region: CATSRGVLSGGANHEQYV. DNA of the CDR3: TGTGCCACCAGCAGAGGTGTCCTTAGCGGGGGGGCCAACCACGAGCAGTACGTC.

This clonotype was recorded many times. The chain uses TRBV6-1 and TRBJ2-3; a weak D match, TRBD2 (6 bases). The V gene lost 3 bases and the J gene lost 2 bases, with 12 bases spanning the gap. Germline V gene lookup returns CDR1 MNHNS and CDR2 SASEGT. This CDR3 spans 15 amino acids. The CDR3 DNA is TGTGCCAGCAGTGACCGGTGGACTACCACAGATACGCAGTATTTT. Amino acids: CASSDRWTTTDTQYF.

This clonotype was detected many times. The gene calls are TRBV29-1 and TRBJ2-4; no clear D gene. CDR3 length: 13 residues. The germline gives CDR1 SQVTM, CDR2 ANQGSEA. V was shortened by 6 bases and J by 0 bases, with 9 bases between the two germline ends. The DNA for the CDR3 is TGCAGCGTCGCAGGTGTAGCCAAAAACATTCAGTACTTC. It codes for CSVAGVAKNIQYF.

The rearrangement joins TRBV12-3 or TRBV12-4 to TRBJ2-5, with 7 bases matching TRBD1. The CDR3 totals 15 residues. The junction had 14 bases not matched to a gene; V was cut back by 8 bases and J by 5 bases. As DNA, the CDR3 is TGTGCCAGCTGCCAAGGAACGACAGGGCGGGAGACCCAGTACTTC. Translated: CASCQGTTGRETQYF.

This clonotype showed up many times. V usage is TRBV20-1 and J usage is TRBJ1-4, with 8 bases matching TRBD1. The CDR3 runs to 15 residues. V lost 3 bases and J lost 5; bases outside the gene matches: 8. Per the germline V gene, CDR1 is DFQATT and CDR2 is SNEGSKA (reference sequence). CDR3 in amino acids: CSASGGQVENEKLFF. The CDR3 DNA sequence: TGCAGTGCTAGCGGGGGACAGGTGGAAAATGAAAAACTGTTTTTT.

This clonotype has at least ten counts. The chain joins TRBV2 to TRBJ2-1; TRBD2 agrees at 9 bases. Per the germline V gene, CDR1 is SNHLY and CDR2 is FYNNEI. The trim removed 7 bases at V and 8 bases at J, leaving 9 bases unmatched. There are 14 residues in the CDR3. This CDR3 is CASKKRGESYEQFF. The DNA of the CDR3 is TGTGCCAGCAAGAAGCGGGGGGAGTCCTATGAGCAGTTCTTC.

The sample holds a few counts of this clonotype. The rearrangement joins TRBV20-1 to TRBJ2-1; 10 bases fit TRBD2. This CDR3 is 12 amino acids long. J lost 9 bases, V lost 4 bases, and 3 bases had no gene match. The germline V gene has CDR1 DFQATT and CDR2 SNEGSKA (reference sequence). The CDR3 loop reads CSATSGGGEQFF. The CDR3, as DNA: TGCAGTGCTACTAGCGGGGGAGGTGAGCAGTTCTTC.

The V and J genes are TRBV18 and TRBJ2-3, with a possible D match to TRBD1 (5 bases). The CDR3 spans 19 residues. V was pared by 2 bases and J by 4 bases, with 25 bases between. Germline CDR1 KGHSH, CDR2 LQKENI. The CDR3 sequence: CASSPTLGRTGAGADTQYF. CDR3 sequence (DNA): TGTGCCAGCTCACCAACCTTAGGACGTACAGGAGCTGGGGCAGATACGCAGTATTTT.

The sample holds many counts of this clonotype. The J gene is TRBJ1-1, the V gene TRBV12-3 or TRBV12-4; D is possibly TRBD1 (6 bases). CDR3 length: 14 residues. Trimming took 4 bases from V and 3 from J, leaving 12 bases between them. In DNA, the CDR3 is TGTGCCAGCAGTTCCAGGGGCGGGGACACTGAAGCTTTCTTT. The encoded protein is CASSSRGGDTEAFF.

V and J are TRBV12-3 or TRBV12-4 and TRBJ1-5; no clear D gene. V lost 3 bases to trimming and J lost 2 bases, with 17 bases between them. The CDR3 is 17 residues long. CDR3 region: CASSFIPEIAGNQPQHF. CDR3 sequence (DNA): TGTGCCAGCAGTTTCATACCTGAGATCGCGGGCAATCAGCCCCAGCATTTT.

This clonotype has more than one count but fewer than ten. The chain joins TRBV5-1 to TRBJ2-2; D remains ambiguous. Germline V gene lookup returns CDR1 SGHRS and CDR2 YFSETQ. Trimming took off 0 bases at V and 0 bases at J, with 6 bases between the two ends. The CDR3 contains 15 residues. In DNA, the CDR3 is TGCGCCAGCAGCTTGGCTCCCTCGAACACCGGGGAGCTGTTTTTT. Its protein product is CASSLAPSNTGELFF.

This clonotype was detected many times. The chain recombines TRBV20-1 with TRBJ2-3; the match to TRBD2 covers 9 bases. The CDR3 is made up of 16 amino acids. CDR1 and CDR2 from the germline V gene are DFQATT and SNEGSKA (reference sequence). The ends lost 0 bases at V and 4 bases at J; junction bases unmatched: 8. CDR3 region: CSARELGTSRADTQYF. DNA of the CDR3: TGCAGTGCTAGAGAGCTGGGGACTAGCAGGGCAGATACGCAGTATTTT.

This sequence joins TRBV12-2 and TRBJ2-7. TRBV12-2 is a listed pseudogene. The CDR3 is 11 residues long. This CDR3 reads CASRTRSEQYV. CDR3 DNA: TGTGCAAGTCGCACCAGGAGCGAGCAGTACGTC.

The sample holds many counts of this clonotype. This chain connects TRBV6-5 to TRBJ2-7; D is possibly TRBD1 (6 bases). The CDR3 is 11 residues long. Germline CDR1 MNHEY, CDR2 SVGAGI. Trimming cost V 7 bases and J 6 bases, with 10 bases left between them. The CDR3 region is CASNQGSEQYF. CDR3 coding DNA: TGTGCCAGCAATCAGGGGAGCGAGCAGTACTTC.

This clonotype was picked up a small number of times. This chain joins TRBV20-1 and TRBJ1-3; 7 bases line up with TRBD1. The CDR3 extends over 13 amino acids. From germline, CDR1 is DFQATT and CDR2 SNEGSKA (reference sequence). The J segment lost 4 bases and the V segment lost 3 bases, leaving 3 bases of the junction unmatched. The CDR3, as DNA: TGCAGTGCTAGGGTGACAGGGGGAAACACCATATATTTT. Translating gives CSARVTGGNTIYF.

This chain joins TRBV4-3 and TRBJ2-1, with TRBD2 matching over 12 bases. Germline CDR1 LGHNA, CDR2 YSLEER. J lost 0 bases, V lost 0 bases, and 9 bases had no gene match. CDR3 length: 20 amino acids. CDR3 coding DNA: TGCGCCAGCAGCCAAGACCAGACTAGCGGGGGTCCGAGCTCCTACAATGAGCAGTTCTTC. This sequence encodes CASSQDQTSGGPSSYNEQFF.